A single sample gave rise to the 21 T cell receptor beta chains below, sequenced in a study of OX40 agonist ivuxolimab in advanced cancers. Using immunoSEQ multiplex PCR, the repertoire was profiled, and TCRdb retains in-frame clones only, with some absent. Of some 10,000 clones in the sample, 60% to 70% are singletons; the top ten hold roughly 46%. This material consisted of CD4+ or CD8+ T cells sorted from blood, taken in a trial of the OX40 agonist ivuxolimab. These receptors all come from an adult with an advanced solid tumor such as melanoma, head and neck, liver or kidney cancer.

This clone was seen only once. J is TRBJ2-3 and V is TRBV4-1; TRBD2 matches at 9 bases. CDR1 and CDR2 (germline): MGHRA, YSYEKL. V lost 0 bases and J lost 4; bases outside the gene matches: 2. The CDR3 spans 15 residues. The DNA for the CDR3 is TGCGCCAGCAGCCAAGAGAGCGGGAGGCCAGATACGCAGTATTTT. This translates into CASSQESGRPDTQYF.

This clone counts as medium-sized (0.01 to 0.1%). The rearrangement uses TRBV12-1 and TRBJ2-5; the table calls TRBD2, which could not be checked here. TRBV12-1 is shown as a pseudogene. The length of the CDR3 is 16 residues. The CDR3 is CASSFVKRIDQETQYF. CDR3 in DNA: TGTGCCAGCAGCTTTGTAAAGCGGATTGACCAAGAGACCCAGTACTTC.

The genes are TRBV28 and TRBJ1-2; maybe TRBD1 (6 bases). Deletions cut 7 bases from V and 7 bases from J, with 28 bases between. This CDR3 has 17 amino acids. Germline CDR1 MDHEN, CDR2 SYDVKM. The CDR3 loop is CASTDFGQPSLFLGYTF. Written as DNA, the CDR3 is TGTGCCAGCACCGACTTCGGACAGCCCTCCCTATTTCTTGGCTACACCTTC.

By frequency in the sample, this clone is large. The chain's CDR3 is CATRDRGRTDTQYF. CDR3 coding DNA: TGCGCCACCCGGGACAGGGGGCGCACAGATACGCAGTATTTT. The V gene is TRBV4-1, the J gene TRBJ2-3; 12 bases fit TRBD1. The CDR3 totals 14 residues. With V trimmed by 10 bases and J by 1 base, 3 bases remained unmatched. Germline values: CDR1 MGHRA, CDR2 YSYEKL.

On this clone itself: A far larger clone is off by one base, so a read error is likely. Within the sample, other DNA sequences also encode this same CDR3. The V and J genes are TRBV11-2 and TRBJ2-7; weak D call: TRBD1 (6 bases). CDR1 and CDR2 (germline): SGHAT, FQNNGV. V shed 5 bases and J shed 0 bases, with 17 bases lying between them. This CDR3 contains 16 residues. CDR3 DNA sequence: TGTGCCAGCAGCCAAGTGTCTACAGGGAGCTCCTACGAGCAGTACTTC. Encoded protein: CASSQVSTGSSYEQYF.

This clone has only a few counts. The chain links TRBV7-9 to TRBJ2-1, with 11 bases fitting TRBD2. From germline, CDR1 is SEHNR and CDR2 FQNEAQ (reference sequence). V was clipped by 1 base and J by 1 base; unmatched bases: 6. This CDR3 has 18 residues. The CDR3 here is CASSLVKLAGGSYNEQFF. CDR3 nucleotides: TGTGCCAGCAGCTTAGTAAAGCTAGCGGGAGGATCCTACAATGAGCAGTTCTTC.

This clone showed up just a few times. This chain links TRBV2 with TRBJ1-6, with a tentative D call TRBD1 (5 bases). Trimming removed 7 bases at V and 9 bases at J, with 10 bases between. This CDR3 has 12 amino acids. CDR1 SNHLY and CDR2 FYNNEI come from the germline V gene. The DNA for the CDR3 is TGTGCCAGCAATCGGGGCCGTTCACCCCTCCACTTT. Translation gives CASNRGRSPLHF.

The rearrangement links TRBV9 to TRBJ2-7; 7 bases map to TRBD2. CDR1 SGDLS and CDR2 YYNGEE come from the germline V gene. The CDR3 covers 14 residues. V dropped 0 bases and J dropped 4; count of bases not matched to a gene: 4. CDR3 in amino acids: CASSVDASGYEQYF. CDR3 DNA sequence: TGTGCCAGCAGCGTAGATGCTAGCGGTTACGAGCAGTACTTC.

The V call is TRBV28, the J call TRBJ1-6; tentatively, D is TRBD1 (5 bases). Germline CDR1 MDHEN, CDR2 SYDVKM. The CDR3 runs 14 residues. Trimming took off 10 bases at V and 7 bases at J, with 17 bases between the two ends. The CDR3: CATLGGKRNSPLHF. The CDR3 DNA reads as TGTGCCACCTTGGGGGGTAAAAGGAATTCACCCCTCCACTTT.

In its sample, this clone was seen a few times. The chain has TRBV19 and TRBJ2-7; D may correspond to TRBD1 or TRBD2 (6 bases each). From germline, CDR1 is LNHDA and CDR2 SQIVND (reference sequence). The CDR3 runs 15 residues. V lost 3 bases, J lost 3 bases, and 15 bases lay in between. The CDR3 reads CASSISGAKYYEQYF. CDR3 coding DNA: TGTGCCAGTAGTATCTCGGGGGCCAAGTACTACGAGCAGTACTTC.

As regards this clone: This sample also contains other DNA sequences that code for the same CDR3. The DNA of the CDR3 is TGTGCCAGCAGCCTCTCCCAGCGCACTGAAGCTTTCTTT. Translation gives CASSLSQRTEAFF. The chain employs TRBV7-6 and TRBJ1-1, with no clear D. In germline, CDR1 is SGHVS, CDR2 FNYEAQ. Trimming took off 5 bases at V and 4 bases at J, with 11 bases between the two ends. The CDR3 spans 13 residues.

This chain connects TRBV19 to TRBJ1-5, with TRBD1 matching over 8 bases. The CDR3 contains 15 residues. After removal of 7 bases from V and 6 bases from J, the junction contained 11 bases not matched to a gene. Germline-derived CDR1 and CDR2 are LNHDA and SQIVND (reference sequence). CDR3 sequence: CASNPTGGWGQPQHF. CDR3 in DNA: TGTGCCAGTAACCCCACAGGGGGATGGGGTCAGCCCCAGCATTTT. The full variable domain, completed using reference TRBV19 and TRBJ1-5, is DGGITQSPKYLFRKEGQNVTLSCEQNLNHDAMYWYRQDPGQGLRLIYYSQIVNDFQKGDIAEGYSVSREKKESFPLTVTSAQKNPTAFYLCASNPTGGWGQPQHFGDGTRLSIL.

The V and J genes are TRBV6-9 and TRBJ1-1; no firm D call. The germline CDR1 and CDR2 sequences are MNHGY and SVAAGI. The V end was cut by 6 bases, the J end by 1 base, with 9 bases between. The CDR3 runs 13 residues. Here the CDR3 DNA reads TGTGCCAGCAGCCTTCGCGGGAACACTGAAGCTTTCTTT. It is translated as CASSLRGNTEAFF.

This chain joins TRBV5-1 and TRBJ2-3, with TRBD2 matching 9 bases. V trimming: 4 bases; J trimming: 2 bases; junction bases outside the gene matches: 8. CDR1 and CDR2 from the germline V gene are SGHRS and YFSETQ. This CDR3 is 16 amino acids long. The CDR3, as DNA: TGCGCCAGCAGCCCCGGGACTAGCAGCTACACAGATACGCAGTATTTT. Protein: CASSPGTSSYTDTQYF.

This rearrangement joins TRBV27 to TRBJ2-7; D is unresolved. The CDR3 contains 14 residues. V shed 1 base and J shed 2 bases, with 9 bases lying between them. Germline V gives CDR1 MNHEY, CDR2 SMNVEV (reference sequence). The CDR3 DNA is TGTGCCAGCAGTTTATATTCGGGCGCCTACGAGCAGTACTTC. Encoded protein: CASSLYSGAYEQYF.

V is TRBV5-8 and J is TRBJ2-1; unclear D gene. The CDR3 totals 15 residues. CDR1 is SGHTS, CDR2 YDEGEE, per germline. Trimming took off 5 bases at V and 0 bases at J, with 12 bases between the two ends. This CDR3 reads CASRVTLSSYNEQFF. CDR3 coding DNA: TGTGCCAGCAGGGTGACCCTGAGCTCCTACAATGAGCAGTTCTTC.

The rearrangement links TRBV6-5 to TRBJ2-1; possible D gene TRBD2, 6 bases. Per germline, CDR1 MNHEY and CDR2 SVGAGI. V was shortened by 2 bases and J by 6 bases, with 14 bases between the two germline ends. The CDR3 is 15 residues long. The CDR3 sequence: CASSYSAAGGNEQFF. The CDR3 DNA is TGTGCCAGCAGTTACAGTGCGGCCGGGGGCAATGAGCAGTTCTTC.

CDR3 in DNA: TGTGCCAGCAGTGGGCCCGGGAGGAATGGCTACACCTTC. This codes for CASSGPGRNGYTF. The gene calls are TRBV6-4 and TRBJ1-2, with unresolved D. The CDR3 covers 13 residues. V was shortened by 4 bases and J by 6 bases, with 12 bases between the two germline ends. Germline lookup yields CDR1 MRHNA and CDR2 SNTAGT.

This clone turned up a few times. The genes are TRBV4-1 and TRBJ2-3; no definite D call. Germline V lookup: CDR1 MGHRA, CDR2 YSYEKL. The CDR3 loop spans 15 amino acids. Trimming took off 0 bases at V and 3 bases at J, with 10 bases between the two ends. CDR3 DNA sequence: TGCGCCAGCAGCCAAGAAAACTTGGCAACAGATACGCAGTATTTT. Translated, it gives CASSQENLATDTQYF.

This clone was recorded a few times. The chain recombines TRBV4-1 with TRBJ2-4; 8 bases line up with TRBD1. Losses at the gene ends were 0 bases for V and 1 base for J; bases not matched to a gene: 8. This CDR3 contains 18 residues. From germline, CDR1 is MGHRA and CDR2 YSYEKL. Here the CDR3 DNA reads TGCGCCAGCAGCCAAGAGTTAACCCAGGGGGCTGCCAAAAACATTCAGTACTTC. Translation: CASSQELTQGAAKNIQYF.

The CDR3 nucleotides are TGTGCCATCAGTGAGTCAAGACTAGCGGGAGAGATGGGCACCGGGGAGCTGTTTTTT. Protein product: CAISESRLAGEMGTGELFF. J is TRBJ2-2 and V is TRBV10-3; 12 nucleotides align to TRBD2. The germline V gene has CDR1 ENHRY and CDR2 SYGVKD. The CDR3 runs 19 residues. V dropped 0 bases and J dropped 4; count of bases not matched to a gene: 9.